These 28 T cell receptor beta chains share one sample of origin, sequenced in a study of T cell responses to AZD1222 COVID-19 vaccine. Only in-frame clones appear in the TCRdb table, and some are missing; sequencing was by immunoSEQ multiplex PCR. The sample consists of 180,000 or so clones, approximately 95% of them appearing once. This specimen was peripheral blood, taken 28 days after the second dose of the MenACWY control vaccine. All receptors derive from an adult who received the MenACWY meningococcal vaccine as a control.

The rearrangement joins TRBV4-3 to TRBJ1-4; D is perhaps TRBD1 (6 bases). Trimming pared 0 bases from V and 4 bases from J, leaving 15 bases between. Germline V gives CDR1 LGHNA, CDR2 YSLEER. This CDR3 comprises 17 residues. The chain's CDR3 is CASSQEGGRAINEKLFF. Here the CDR3 DNA reads TGCGCCAGCAGCCAAGAAGGGGGTCGGGCCATTAATGAAAAACTGTTTTTT.

The rearrangement links TRBV29-1 to TRBJ2-7, with a weak D call TRBD1 (5 bases). The CDR3 sequence is 13 residues long. V lost 5 bases to trimming and J lost 2 bases, with 13 bases between them. CDR1 is SQVTM and CDR2 is ANQGSEA in the germline V gene. CDR3 sequence: CSVKTALPYEQYF. CDR3 DNA sequence: TGCAGCGTTAAGACAGCTCTCCCCTACGAGCAGTACTTC.

The V gene is TRBV6-2 or TRBV6-3, the J gene TRBJ2-3; 10 bases agree with TRBD2. The CDR3 extends over 16 amino acids. Germline CDR1 and CDR2: MNHEY and SVGEGT. V lost 2 bases and J lost 4; bases outside the gene matches: 6. The CDR3 region has the DNA TGTGCCAGCAGTTACGGAACTAGCGGGGCCCCAGATACGCAGTATTTT. Translating it yields CASSYGTSGAPDTQYF.

The chain joins TRBV2 to TRBJ1-2; no reliable D call. Germline V gives CDR1 SNHLY, CDR2 FYNNEI. V was pared by 8 bases and J by 4 bases, with 11 bases between. There are 12 residues in the CDR3. Here the CDR3 DNA reads TGTGCCAGCCGCGGCCTTCCCTATGGCTACACCTTC. Residues: CASRGLPYGYTF.

The chain combines TRBV12-3 or TRBV12-4 with TRBJ1-1; possible D gene TRBD1, 6 bases. The CDR3 length is 13 residues. Trimming took off 5 bases at V and 6 bases at J, with 13 bases between the two ends. The CDR3 spells CASSLGPGAEAFF. CDR3 nucleotides: TGTGCCAGCAGTCTGGGGCCAGGGGCTGAAGCTTTCTTT.

The chain employs TRBV5-4 and TRBJ2-5, with D perhaps being TRBD1 or TRBD2 (5 bases each). V gave up 0 bases and J gave up 2 bases, with 8 bases separating them. Germline lookup yields CDR1 SGHNT and CDR2 YYREEE (reference sequence). The CDR3 is made up of 14 amino acids. The CDR3 spells CASSLGGRQETQYF. DNA of the CDR3: TGTGCCAGCAGCTTGGGGGGACGTCAAGAGACCCAGTACTTC.

The rearrangement links TRBV6-1 to TRBJ2-7; a possible D gene is TRBD2 (6 bases). The CDR3 spans 18 residues. Looked up from germline, CDR1 is MNHNS and CDR2 is SASEGT. Trimming took off 2 bases at V and 7 bases at J, with 27 bases between the two ends. This CDR3 is CASSEFGVVREARREQYF. The CDR3 DNA is TGTGCCAGCAGTGAATTCGGGGTGGTCAGGGAGGCGCGTCGTGAGCAGTACTTC.

The gene calls are TRBV4-3 and TRBJ1-1; possible D gene TRBD1, 5 bases. Germline-derived CDR1 and CDR2 are LGHNA and YSLEER. V was pared by 1 base and J by 4 bases, with 13 bases between. The CDR3 is made up of 15 amino acids. In DNA form, the CDR3 reads TGCGCCAGCAGCCAAGCAGCGTCAGGGAGCACTGAAGCTTTCTTT. This encodes CASSQAASGSTEAFF.

J is TRBJ1-2 and V is TRBV7-9; 7 nucleotides match TRBD1. The CDR3 is made up of 15 amino acids. The V gene's germline CDR1 is SEHNR and CDR2 FQNEAQ (reference sequence). The trim removed 5 bases at V and 8 bases at J, leaving 14 bases unmatched. CDR3 protein: CASSETPDRDRGYTF. The CDR3 nucleotides are TGTGCCAGCAGCGAAACCCCAGACAGGGACCGGGGCTACACCTTC.

Turning to this clone: The same CDR3 arises from other DNA sequences in this sample as well. The chain combines TRBV5-1 with TRBJ1-1, with TRBD1 as a possible D gene (5 bases). Trimming took off 4 bases at V and 1 base at J, with 11 bases between the two ends. Per germline, CDR1 SGHRS and CDR2 YFSETQ. The length of the CDR3 is 14 residues. CDR3 nucleotides: TGCGCCAGCAGCCCGGGAACAGGGAACACTGAAGCTTTCTTT. It translates to CASSPGTGNTEAFF.

The CDR3 sequence is CASSQGVNTEAFF. For the CDR3, the DNA is TGTGCCAGCAGTCAGGGAGTGAACACTGAAGCTTTCTTT. The J gene is TRBJ1-1, the V gene TRBV7-9; tentative D call: TRBD1 (5 bases). Germline-derived CDR1 and CDR2 are SEHNR and FQNEAQ (reference sequence). The CDR3 is 13 residues long. Trimming took off 6 bases at V and 0 bases at J, with 8 bases between the two ends.

V usage is TRBV11-2 and J usage is TRBJ1-6; TRBD1 agrees at 9 bases. Germline CDR1 SGHAT, CDR2 FQNNGV. The V gene end was trimmed by 5 bases and the J gene end by 7 bases; junction bases not matched to a gene: 6. This CDR3 has 15 amino acids. CDR3 sequence (DNA): TGTGCCAGCAGCATTACAGGGGGCGCGAATTCACCCCTCCACTTT. Its protein is CASSITGGANSPLHF.

The chain combines TRBV29-1 with TRBJ1-1; D is ambiguous. CDR1 and CDR2 (germline): SQVTM, ANQGSEA. This CDR3 comprises 13 residues. Trimming pared 6 bases from V and 2 bases from J, leaving 13 bases between. The CDR3 DNA sequence: TGCAGCGTCCTGGAATCCTTAAACACTGAAGCTTTCTTT. It yields the protein CSVLESLNTEAFF.

The chain recombines TRBV27 with TRBJ1-6; weak D call: TRBD1 (6 bases). The CDR3 runs to 16 residues. From germline, CDR1 is MNHEY and CDR2 SMNVEV (reference sequence). V gave up 3 bases and J gave up 5 bases, with 14 bases separating them. This CDR3 is CASSFWGGLDNSPLHF. The CDR3 DNA reads as TGTGCCAGCAGTTTTTGGGGGGGCTTGGATAATTCACCCCTCCACTTT.

This chain uses TRBV7-6 with TRBJ2-5, with D uncertain. Germline lookup yields CDR1 SGHVS and CDR2 FNYEAQ. The CDR3 consists of 14 residues. The V end was cut by 2 bases, the J end by 0 bases, with 7 bases between. CDR3 DNA sequence: TGTGCCAGCAGCTTACTAAAGTACCAAGAGACCCAGTACTTC. It is translated as CASSLLKYQETQYF.

This chain joins TRBV6-2 or TRBV6-3 and TRBJ2-2; D unclear. This CDR3 has 15 residues. Per germline, CDR1 MNHEY and CDR2 SVGEGT. Between the trimmed V and J ends, which lost 4 bases and 6 bases, there was a span of 15 bases. The CDR3 loop is CASSWNRGMAGELFF. The CDR3 DNA reads TGTGCCAGCAGTTGGAACCGCGGAATGGCCGGGGAGCTGTTTTTT.

This clone appeared once. The chain carries TRBV3-1 (or the pseudogene TRBV3-2) and TRBJ2-3; TRBD2 agrees at 11 bases. CDR3 length: 15 residues. Germline V CDR1 and CDR2: LGHDT, YNNKEL (reference sequence). V was clipped by 5 bases and J by 2 bases; unmatched bases: 3. The CDR3 DNA follows: TGTGCCAGCAGCACTAGCGGGGGCCTCACAGATACGCAGTATTTT. Amino acid sequence: CASSTSGGLTDTQYF.

The chain joins TRBV6-1 to TRBJ1-6; 7 bases align to TRBD1. Germline V CDR1 and CDR2: MNHNS, SASEGT. With 0 bases clipped from V and 10 bases from J, the junction kept 21 bases outside the gene matches. This CDR3 is 20 amino acids long. The CDR3 loop is CASSEAPRLSAGGASSPLHF. The CDR3 DNA reads TGTGCCAGCAGTGAAGCGCCTAGGTTGTCCGCAGGGGGAGCCTCATCACCCCTCCACTTT.

In regard to this clone: The junction and the germline gene differ at one end; a read error may be behind it. V gene TRBV2 combines with J gene TRBJ1-4, with D possibly matching TRBD1 (5 bases). Per germline, CDR1 SNHLY and CDR2 FYNNEI. This CDR3 spans 15 amino acids. This chain's CDR3 is CASSSQAGANGKLFF. Written as DNA, the CDR3 is TGTGCCAGCAGTTCCCAAGCCGGGGCGAATGGAAAACTGTTTTTT.

The chain recombines TRBV4-1 with TRBJ2-2; TRBD1 matches at 9 bases. Germline CDR1 and CDR2: MGHRA and YSYEKL. V was pared by 2 bases and J by 7 bases, with 17 bases of the junction left unmatched. This CDR3 is 19 amino acids long. The CDR3 region has the DNA TGCGCCAGCAGCCAACTAACAAACAGGGGGCCAGGGATGAGCGGGGAGCTGTTTTTT. Translating it yields CASSQLTNRGPGMSGELFF.

A single count supports this clone. The chain employs TRBV3-1 (or the pseudogene TRBV3-2) and TRBJ2-3, with D perhaps TRBD1 (5 bases). The ends were cut back, 4 bases at V and 6 bases at J, with 14 bases in the middle. The germline gives CDR1 LGHDT, CDR2 YNNKEL (reference sequence). CDR3 length equals 14 residues. CDR3 bases: TGTGCCAGCAGCCGATATGCACAGGCCGATACGCAGTATTTT. Translation: CASSRYAQADTQYF.

This rearrangement joins TRBV24-1 to TRBJ2-3; TRBD2 aligns across 8 bases. Germline CDR1 reads KGHDR; CDR2 reads SFDVKD. V trimming: 2 bases; J trimming: 6 bases; junction bases outside the gene matches: 9. The CDR3 length is 16 residues. As DNA, the CDR3 is TGTGCCACCAGTGATTCCCGGGGGGGGCGTCCGGATACGCAGTATTTT. Its protein product is CATSDSRGGRPDTQYF.

CDR3 bases: TGTGCCAGCACCCTCTTGGCAGGCAACTATGGCTACACCTTC. This sequence encodes CASTLLAGNYGYTF. This chain links TRBV6-5 with TRBJ1-2; no clear D gene. The CDR3 contains 14 residues. Trimming removed 7 bases at V and 2 bases at J, with 14 bases between. Per germline, CDR1 MNHEY and CDR2 SVGAGI.

V and J are TRBV7-2 and TRBJ1-1; no clear D gene. Looked up from germline, CDR1 is SGHTA and CDR2 is FQGNSA. V dropped 5 bases and J dropped 0 bases, with 16 bases sitting between them. The CDR3 has 16 amino acids. The CDR3 DNA follows: TGTGCCAGCAGCATCTCACCCAGTGCTATGAACACTGAAGCTTTCTTT. As protein: CASSISPSAMNTEAFF.

V usage is TRBV28 and J usage is TRBJ2-3; unclear D gene. V lost 6 bases, J lost 1 base, and 11 bases lay in between. Germline assignment: CDR1 MDHEN and CDR2 SYDVKM. The CDR3 is 14 amino acids. The CDR3 loop is CASSLPTGTDTQYF. CDR3 DNA sequence: TGTGCCAGCAGCCTGCCAACAGGCACAGATACGCAGTATTTT.

The rearrangement uses TRBV9 and TRBJ1-2; D is ambiguous. Germline assignment: CDR1 SGDLS and CDR2 YYNGEE. The CDR3 contains 14 residues. The ends were cut back, 0 bases at V and 7 bases at J, with 13 bases in the middle. CDR3 DNA: TGTGCCAGCAGCGTAGTATCGGAGGCGGGTGGCTACACCTTC. As protein: CASSVVSEAGGYTF.

The chain couples TRBV5-5 to TRBJ1-1; D not certain. V was cut by 4 bases and J by 1 base, with 14 bases left in between. The germline gives CDR1 SGHKS, CDR2 YYEKEE (reference sequence). The CDR3 is 15 amino acids. CDR3 nucleotides: TGTGCCAGCAGCGCCGCCCCGTACCCGAACACTGAAGCTTTCTTT. Protein product: CASSAAPYPNTEAFF.

The gene calls are TRBV19 and TRBJ1-2; maybe TRBD1 (5 bases). Germline V lookup: CDR1 LNHDA, CDR2 SQIVND (reference sequence). This CDR3 has 13 amino acids. Trimming shortened V by 5 bases and J by 2 bases, and 9 bases separated the two germline ends. The DNA for the CDR3 is TGTGCCAGTAGTGCGGCAGGGAACTATGGCTACACCTTC. It codes for CASSAAGNYGYTF.